The table lists the clone carrying this T cell receptor beta chain with many counts. Its antigen is currently unknown. MiXCR, run by TCRdb on the 5' RACE reads, gives a single entry per CDR3 protein. The data hold about 220,000 distinct CDR3 sequences, with 6% to 8.5% observed a single time. V was clipped by 4 bases and J by 4 bases, with 17 bases between them. CDR3 length: 15 residues. In germline, CDR1 is SEHNR, CDR2 FQNEAQ (reference sequence). The source of the sample is a study of CD8 T cells in ankylosing spondylitis. General study results and limits: Ankylosing spondylitis blood appeared to be characterized by a TCR beta motif of 8 or 9 highly homologous variants.

The rearrangement uses TRBV7-9 and TRBJ2-7; the D call may be TRBD1 or TRBD2 (5 bases each). The sample taken for sequencing was blood, either unsorted or a sorted T cell fraction (not recorded which). This clonotype was sampled from a male donor with ankylosing spondylitis. The CDR3 DNA reads TGTGCCAGCAGCTCTGCAGTGGGGGTGACGTACGAGCAGTACTTC. Protein sequence: CASSSAVGVTYEQYF.